This T cell receptor (beta chain) was profiled in a study of T cell responses to AZD1222 COVID-19 vaccine. Germline V CDR1 and CDR2: MNHEY, SVGEGT. Trimming pared 4 bases from V and 0 bases from J, leaving 13 bases between. CDR3 size: 17 residues. Notes on the study in general: Regions left unmutated in variants are reportedly the target of nearly half of spike-specific TCRs. Every sample of the repertoires postdated the peak T cell response. Donors were chiefly white British, with a greater number of females, and clonal diversity was perhaps underestimated.

Analysis merged second doses at about 4 or about 12 weeks. For this clone: The antigen remains unidentified.

Assay: immunoSEQ multiplex PCR; the TCRdb copy retains only in-frame clones and omits some. The sample contains just under 80,000 clones, 92% of which appear only once. The receptor was isolated from an adult who received the AZD1222 COVID-19 vaccine. The sequencing used peripheral blood, collected 28 days after the second AZD1222 dose. The chain couples TRBV6-2 or TRBV6-3 to TRBJ2-6; TRBD1 might be the D (6 bases). CDR3 amino acids: CASSSTGHYSGANVLTF. The CDR3 DNA reads as TGTGCCAGCAGTTCCACAGGGCACTACTCTGGGGCCAACGTCCTGACTTTC.